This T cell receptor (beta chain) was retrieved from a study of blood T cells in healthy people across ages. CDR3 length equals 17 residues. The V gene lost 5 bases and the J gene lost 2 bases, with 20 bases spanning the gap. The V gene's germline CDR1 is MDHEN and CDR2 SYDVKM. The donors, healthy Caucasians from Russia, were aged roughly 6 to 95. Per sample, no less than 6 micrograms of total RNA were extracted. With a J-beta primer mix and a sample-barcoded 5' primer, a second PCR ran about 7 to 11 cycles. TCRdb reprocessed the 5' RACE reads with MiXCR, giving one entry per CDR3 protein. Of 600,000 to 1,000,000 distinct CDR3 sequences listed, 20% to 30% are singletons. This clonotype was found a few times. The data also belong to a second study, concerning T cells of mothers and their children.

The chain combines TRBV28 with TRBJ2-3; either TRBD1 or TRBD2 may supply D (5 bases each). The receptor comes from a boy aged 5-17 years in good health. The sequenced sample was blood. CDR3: CASSPTAGDEDTDTQYF. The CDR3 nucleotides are TGTGCCAGCAGTCCCACGGCCGGGGACGAGGACACAGATACGCAGTATTTT.